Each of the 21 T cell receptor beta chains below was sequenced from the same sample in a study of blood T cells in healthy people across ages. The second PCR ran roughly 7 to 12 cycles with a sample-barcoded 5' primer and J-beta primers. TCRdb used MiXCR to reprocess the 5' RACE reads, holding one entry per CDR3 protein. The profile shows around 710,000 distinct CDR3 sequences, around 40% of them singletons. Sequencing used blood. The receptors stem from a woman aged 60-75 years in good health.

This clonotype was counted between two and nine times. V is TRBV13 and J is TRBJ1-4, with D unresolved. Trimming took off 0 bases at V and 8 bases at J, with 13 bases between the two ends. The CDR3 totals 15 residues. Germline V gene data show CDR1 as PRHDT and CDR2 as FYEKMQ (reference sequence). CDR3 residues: CASSLGAVGGEKLFF. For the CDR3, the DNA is TGTGCCAGCAGCTTAGGGGCAGTGGGAGGAGAAAAACTGTTTTTT. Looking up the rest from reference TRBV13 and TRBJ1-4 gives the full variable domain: AAGVIQSPRHLIKEKRETATLKCYPIPRHDTVYWYQQGPGQDPQFLISFYEKMQSDKGSIPDRFSAQQFSDYHSELNMSSLELGDSALYFCASSLGAVGGEKLFFGSGTQLSVL.

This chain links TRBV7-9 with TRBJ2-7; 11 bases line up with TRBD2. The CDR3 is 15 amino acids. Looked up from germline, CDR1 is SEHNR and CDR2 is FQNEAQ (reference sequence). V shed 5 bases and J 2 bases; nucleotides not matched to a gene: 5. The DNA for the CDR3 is TGTGCCAGCAGCAACCCGGGACTAGCGGCCTACGAGCAGTACTTC. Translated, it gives CASSNPGLAAYEQYF.

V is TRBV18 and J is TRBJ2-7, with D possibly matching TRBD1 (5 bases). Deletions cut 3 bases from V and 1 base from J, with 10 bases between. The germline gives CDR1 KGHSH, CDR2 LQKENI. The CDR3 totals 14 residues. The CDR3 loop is CASSPPDTSYEQYF. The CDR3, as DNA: TGTGCCAGCTCACCGCCGGACACGTCCTACGAGCAGTACTTC. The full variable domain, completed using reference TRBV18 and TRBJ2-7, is NAGVMQNPRHLVRRRGQEARLRCSPMKGHSHVYWYRQLPEEGLKFMVYLQKENIIDESGMPKERFSAEFPKEGPSILRIQQVVRGDSAAYFCASSPPDTSYEQYFGPGTRLTVT.

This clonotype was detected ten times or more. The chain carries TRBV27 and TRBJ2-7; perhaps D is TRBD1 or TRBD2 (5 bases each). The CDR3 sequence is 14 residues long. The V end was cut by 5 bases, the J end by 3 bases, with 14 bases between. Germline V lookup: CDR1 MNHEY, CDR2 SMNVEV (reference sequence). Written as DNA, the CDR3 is TGTGCCAGCAGTGAGACCAGGGACCTCTACGAGCAGTACTTC. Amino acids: CASSETRDLYEQYF.

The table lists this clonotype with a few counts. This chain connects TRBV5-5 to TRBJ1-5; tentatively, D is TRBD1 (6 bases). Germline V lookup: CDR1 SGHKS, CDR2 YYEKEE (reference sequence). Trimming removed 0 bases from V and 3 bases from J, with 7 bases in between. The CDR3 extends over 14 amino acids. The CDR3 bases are TGTGCCAGCAGCTTGGCAGGGGTCAATCAGCCCCAGCATTTT. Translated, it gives CASSLAGVNQPQHF.

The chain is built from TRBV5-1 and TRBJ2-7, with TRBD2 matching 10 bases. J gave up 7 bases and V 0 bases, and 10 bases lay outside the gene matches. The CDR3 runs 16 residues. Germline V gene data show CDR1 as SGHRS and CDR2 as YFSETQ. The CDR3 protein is CASSLAGSGGAYEQYF. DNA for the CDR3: TGCGCCAGCAGCTTGGCCGGCAGCGGGGGGGCTTATGAGCAGTACTTC.

This CDR3 is CASKAGNSPLHF. The CDR3 DNA reads TGTGCCAGCAAGGCAGGGAATTCACCCCTCCACTTT. V gene TRBV3-1 combines with J gene TRBJ1-6, with a possible D match to TRBD1 (5 bases). The germline gives CDR1 LGHDT, CDR2 YNNKEL (reference sequence). The V end lost 7 bases, the J end lost 7 bases, and 8 bases lay between the germline ends. This CDR3 is built from 12 residues.

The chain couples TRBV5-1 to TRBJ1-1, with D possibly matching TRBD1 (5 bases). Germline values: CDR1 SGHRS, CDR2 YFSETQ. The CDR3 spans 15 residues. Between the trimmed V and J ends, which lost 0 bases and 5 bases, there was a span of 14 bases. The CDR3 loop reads CASSLAGQGRTEAFF. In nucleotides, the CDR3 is TGCGCCAGCAGCTTGGCGGGGCAGGGTAGAACTGAAGCTTTCTTT.

The CDR3: CASRHAEATQYF. DNA of the CDR3: TGTGCCAGCAGACACGCGGAAGCGACCCAGTACTTC. The chain couples TRBV6-5 to TRBJ2-5; D uncertain. The CDR3 spans 12 residues. Trimming took 6 bases from V and 7 from J, leaving 12 bases between them. CDR1 is MNHEY, CDR2 SVGAGI, per germline.

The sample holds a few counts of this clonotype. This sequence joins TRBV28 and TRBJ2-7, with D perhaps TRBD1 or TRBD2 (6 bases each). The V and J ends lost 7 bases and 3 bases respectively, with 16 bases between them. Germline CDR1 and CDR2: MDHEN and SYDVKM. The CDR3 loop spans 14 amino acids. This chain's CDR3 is CASTGGGDLYEQYF. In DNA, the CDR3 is TGTGCCAGCACCGGGGGCGGGGACCTCTACGAGCAGTACTTC.

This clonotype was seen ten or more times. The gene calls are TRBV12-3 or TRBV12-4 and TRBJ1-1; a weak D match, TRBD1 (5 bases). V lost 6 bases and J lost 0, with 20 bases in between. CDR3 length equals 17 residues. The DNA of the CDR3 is TGTGCCAGCAGCTCCCGGGGCCGAACCTACATGAACACTGAAGCTTTCTTT. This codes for CASSSRGRTYMNTEAFF.

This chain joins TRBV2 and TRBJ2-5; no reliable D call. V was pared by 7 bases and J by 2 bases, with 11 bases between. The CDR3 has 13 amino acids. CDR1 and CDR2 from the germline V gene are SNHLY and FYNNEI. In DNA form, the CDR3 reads TGTGCCAGCAAGCGAACAGAACAAGAGACCCAGTACTTC. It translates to CASKRTEQETQYF.

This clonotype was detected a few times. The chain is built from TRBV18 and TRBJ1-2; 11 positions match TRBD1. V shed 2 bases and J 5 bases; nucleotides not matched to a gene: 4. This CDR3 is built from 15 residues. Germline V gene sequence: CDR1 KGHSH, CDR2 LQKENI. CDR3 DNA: TGTGCCAGCTCACCAACGGACAGGGGGCAGTATGGCTACACCTTC. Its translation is CASSPTDRGQYGYTF.

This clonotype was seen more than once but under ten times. CDR3 in DNA: TGTGCCAGCAGATATCATCCGGGACAGGGGCTTGAGCAGTTCTTC. It translates to CASRYHPGQGLEQFF. The V gene is TRBV6-5, the J gene TRBJ2-1; 10 nucleotides align to TRBD1. Germline trimming cut 6 bases from V and 9 bases from J; bases unmatched to any gene: 11. This CDR3 contains 15 residues. Germline V CDR1 and CDR2: MNHEY, SVGAGI.

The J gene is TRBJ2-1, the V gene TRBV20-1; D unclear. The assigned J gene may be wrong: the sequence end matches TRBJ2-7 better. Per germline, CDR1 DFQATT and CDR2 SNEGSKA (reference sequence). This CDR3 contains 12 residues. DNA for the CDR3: TGCAGTGCTAGCAGATCCTACAATGAGCAGTACTTC. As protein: CSASRSYNEQYF.

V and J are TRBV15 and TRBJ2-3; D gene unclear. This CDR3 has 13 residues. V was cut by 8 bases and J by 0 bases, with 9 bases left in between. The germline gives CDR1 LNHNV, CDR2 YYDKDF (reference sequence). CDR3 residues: CATAVPSTDTQYF. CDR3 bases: TGTGCCACCGCGGTTCCTAGCACAGATACGCAGTATTTT.

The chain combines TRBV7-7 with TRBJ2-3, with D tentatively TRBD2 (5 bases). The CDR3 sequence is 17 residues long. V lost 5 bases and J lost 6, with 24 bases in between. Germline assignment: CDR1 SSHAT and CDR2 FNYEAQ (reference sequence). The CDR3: CASSQLTASSSLDTQYF. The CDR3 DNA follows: TGTGCCAGCAGCCAACTTACAGCGTCTAGCTCTTTGGATACGCAGTATTTT. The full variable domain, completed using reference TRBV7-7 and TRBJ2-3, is GAGVSQSPRYKVTKRGQDVTLRCDPISSHATLYWYQQALGQGPEFLTYFNYEAQPDKSGLPSDRFSAERPEGSISTLTIQRTEQRDSAMYRCASSQLTASSSLDTQYFGPGTRLTVL.

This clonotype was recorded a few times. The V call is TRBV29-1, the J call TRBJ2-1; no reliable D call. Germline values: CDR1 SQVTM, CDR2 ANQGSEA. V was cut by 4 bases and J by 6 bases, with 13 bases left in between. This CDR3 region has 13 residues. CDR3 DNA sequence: TGCAGCGTTGGGCAGTTCCTTTCCAATGAGCAGTTCTTC. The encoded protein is CSVGQFLSNEQFF.

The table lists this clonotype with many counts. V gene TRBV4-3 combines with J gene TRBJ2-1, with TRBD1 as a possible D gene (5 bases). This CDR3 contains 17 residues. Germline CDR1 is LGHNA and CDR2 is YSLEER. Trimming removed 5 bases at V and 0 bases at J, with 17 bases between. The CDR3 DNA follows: TGCGCCAGCAGCTTAACAGGACCTAGTTACTCCTACAATGAGCAGTTCTTC. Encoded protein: CASSLTGPSYSYNEQFF.

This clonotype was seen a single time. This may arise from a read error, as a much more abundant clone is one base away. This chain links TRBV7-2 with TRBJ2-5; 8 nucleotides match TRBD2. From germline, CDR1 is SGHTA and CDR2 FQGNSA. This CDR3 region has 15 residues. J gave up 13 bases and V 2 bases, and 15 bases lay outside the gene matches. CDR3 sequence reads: CASSLTRLARYERYF. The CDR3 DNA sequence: TGTGCCAGCAGCTTAACTAGACTAGCGAGGTACGAGCGGTACTTC.

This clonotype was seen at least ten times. CDR3 region: CASSQDAGGWGAFF. The CDR3, as DNA: TGTGCCAGCAGCCAAGATGCTGGGGGCTGGGGAGCTTTCTTT. The chain employs TRBV3-1 and TRBJ1-1, with D tentatively TRBD1 (6 bases). Germline lookup yields CDR1 LGHDT and CDR2 YNNKEL (reference sequence). V dropped 0 bases and J dropped 10 bases, with 15 bases sitting between them. The CDR3 length is 14 residues.